A single sample is the source of the 5 T cell receptor beta chains below, sequenced in a study of CXCR3-negative and CXCR3-positive naive CD8 T cells. Each TRB cDNA library was prepared by 5' RACE (with UMI labels). TCRdb re-analyzed the 5' RACE reads; it lists each CDR3 protein once, without DNA. The sample table includes 70,000 to 100,000 distinct CDR3 sequences. The material sequenced was naive CXCR3- CD8+ T cells from blood. Subset here: CD45RO-CCR7+CD27+CD95- naive CD8+ T cells lacking CXCR3 (TNR3-). These TCRs come from a human donor in good health. Some clones in this sample may be carry-over from other donors' samples.

The chain recombines TRBV4-3 with TRBJ1-3. CDR1 is LGHNA and CDR2 is YSLEER in the germline V gene. The CDR3 sequence is 13 residues long. The CDR3 sequence is CASSQFSGNTIYF.

The chain links TRBV6-5 to TRBJ2-7; TCRdb's D gene call, TRBD2, goes unchecked for lack of DNA. The CDR3 extends over 16 amino acids. Germline assignment: CDR1 MNHEY and CDR2 SVGAGI. CDR3 residues: CASRKGLFGGNYEQYF.

The chain uses TRBV12-3 or TRBV12-4 and TRBJ2-3; absent DNA, TCRdb's TRBD1 call cannot be checked. This CDR3 has 16 residues. CDR3 protein: CASRLLGGPGGDTQYF.

The chain employs TRBV12-3 or TRBV12-4 and TRBJ1-1; there is no DNA to check the TCRdb D call of TRBD1. The CDR3 sequence is 12 residues long. CDR3 amino acids: CASKTGVDEAFF.

The chain combines TRBV5-1 with TRBJ2-5; TCRdb designates TRBD1, a call that cannot be tested without DNA. Germline V CDR1 and CDR2: SGHRS, YFSETQ. The CDR3 is made up of 15 amino acids. The CDR3 is CASGPIRGSQETQYF.